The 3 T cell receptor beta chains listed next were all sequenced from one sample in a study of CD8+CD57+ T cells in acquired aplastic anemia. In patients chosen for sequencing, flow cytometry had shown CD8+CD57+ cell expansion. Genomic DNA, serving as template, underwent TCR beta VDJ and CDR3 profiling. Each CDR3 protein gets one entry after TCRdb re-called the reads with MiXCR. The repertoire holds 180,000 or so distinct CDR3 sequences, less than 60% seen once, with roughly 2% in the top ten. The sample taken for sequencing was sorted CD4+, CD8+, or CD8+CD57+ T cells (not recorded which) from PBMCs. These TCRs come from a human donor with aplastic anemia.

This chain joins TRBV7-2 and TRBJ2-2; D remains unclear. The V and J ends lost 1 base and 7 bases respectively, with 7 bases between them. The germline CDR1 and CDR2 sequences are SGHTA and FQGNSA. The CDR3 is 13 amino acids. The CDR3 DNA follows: TGTGCCAGCAGCTTAGGGGCTAGCGGGGAGCTGTTTTTT. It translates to CASSLGASGELFF. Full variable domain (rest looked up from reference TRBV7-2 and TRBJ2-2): GAGVSQSPSNKVTEKGKDVELRCDPISGHTALYWYRQSLGQGLEFLIYFQGNSAPDKSGLPSDRFSAERTGGSVSTLTIQRTQQEDSAVYLCASSLGASGELFFGEGSRLTVL.

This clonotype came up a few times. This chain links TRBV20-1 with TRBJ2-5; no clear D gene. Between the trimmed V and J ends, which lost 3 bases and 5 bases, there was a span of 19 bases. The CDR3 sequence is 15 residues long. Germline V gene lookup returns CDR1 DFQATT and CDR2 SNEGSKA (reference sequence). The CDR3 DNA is TGCAGTGCTAGTTCACCCGGCGAAGTCCTTGAGACCCAGTACTTC. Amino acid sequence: CSASSPGEVLETQYF.

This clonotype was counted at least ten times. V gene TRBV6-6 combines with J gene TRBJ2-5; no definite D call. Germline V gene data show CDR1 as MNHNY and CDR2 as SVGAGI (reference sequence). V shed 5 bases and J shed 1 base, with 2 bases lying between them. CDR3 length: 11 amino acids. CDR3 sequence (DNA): TGTGCCAGCAGTACCCAAGAGACCCAGTACTTC. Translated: CASSTQETQYF.